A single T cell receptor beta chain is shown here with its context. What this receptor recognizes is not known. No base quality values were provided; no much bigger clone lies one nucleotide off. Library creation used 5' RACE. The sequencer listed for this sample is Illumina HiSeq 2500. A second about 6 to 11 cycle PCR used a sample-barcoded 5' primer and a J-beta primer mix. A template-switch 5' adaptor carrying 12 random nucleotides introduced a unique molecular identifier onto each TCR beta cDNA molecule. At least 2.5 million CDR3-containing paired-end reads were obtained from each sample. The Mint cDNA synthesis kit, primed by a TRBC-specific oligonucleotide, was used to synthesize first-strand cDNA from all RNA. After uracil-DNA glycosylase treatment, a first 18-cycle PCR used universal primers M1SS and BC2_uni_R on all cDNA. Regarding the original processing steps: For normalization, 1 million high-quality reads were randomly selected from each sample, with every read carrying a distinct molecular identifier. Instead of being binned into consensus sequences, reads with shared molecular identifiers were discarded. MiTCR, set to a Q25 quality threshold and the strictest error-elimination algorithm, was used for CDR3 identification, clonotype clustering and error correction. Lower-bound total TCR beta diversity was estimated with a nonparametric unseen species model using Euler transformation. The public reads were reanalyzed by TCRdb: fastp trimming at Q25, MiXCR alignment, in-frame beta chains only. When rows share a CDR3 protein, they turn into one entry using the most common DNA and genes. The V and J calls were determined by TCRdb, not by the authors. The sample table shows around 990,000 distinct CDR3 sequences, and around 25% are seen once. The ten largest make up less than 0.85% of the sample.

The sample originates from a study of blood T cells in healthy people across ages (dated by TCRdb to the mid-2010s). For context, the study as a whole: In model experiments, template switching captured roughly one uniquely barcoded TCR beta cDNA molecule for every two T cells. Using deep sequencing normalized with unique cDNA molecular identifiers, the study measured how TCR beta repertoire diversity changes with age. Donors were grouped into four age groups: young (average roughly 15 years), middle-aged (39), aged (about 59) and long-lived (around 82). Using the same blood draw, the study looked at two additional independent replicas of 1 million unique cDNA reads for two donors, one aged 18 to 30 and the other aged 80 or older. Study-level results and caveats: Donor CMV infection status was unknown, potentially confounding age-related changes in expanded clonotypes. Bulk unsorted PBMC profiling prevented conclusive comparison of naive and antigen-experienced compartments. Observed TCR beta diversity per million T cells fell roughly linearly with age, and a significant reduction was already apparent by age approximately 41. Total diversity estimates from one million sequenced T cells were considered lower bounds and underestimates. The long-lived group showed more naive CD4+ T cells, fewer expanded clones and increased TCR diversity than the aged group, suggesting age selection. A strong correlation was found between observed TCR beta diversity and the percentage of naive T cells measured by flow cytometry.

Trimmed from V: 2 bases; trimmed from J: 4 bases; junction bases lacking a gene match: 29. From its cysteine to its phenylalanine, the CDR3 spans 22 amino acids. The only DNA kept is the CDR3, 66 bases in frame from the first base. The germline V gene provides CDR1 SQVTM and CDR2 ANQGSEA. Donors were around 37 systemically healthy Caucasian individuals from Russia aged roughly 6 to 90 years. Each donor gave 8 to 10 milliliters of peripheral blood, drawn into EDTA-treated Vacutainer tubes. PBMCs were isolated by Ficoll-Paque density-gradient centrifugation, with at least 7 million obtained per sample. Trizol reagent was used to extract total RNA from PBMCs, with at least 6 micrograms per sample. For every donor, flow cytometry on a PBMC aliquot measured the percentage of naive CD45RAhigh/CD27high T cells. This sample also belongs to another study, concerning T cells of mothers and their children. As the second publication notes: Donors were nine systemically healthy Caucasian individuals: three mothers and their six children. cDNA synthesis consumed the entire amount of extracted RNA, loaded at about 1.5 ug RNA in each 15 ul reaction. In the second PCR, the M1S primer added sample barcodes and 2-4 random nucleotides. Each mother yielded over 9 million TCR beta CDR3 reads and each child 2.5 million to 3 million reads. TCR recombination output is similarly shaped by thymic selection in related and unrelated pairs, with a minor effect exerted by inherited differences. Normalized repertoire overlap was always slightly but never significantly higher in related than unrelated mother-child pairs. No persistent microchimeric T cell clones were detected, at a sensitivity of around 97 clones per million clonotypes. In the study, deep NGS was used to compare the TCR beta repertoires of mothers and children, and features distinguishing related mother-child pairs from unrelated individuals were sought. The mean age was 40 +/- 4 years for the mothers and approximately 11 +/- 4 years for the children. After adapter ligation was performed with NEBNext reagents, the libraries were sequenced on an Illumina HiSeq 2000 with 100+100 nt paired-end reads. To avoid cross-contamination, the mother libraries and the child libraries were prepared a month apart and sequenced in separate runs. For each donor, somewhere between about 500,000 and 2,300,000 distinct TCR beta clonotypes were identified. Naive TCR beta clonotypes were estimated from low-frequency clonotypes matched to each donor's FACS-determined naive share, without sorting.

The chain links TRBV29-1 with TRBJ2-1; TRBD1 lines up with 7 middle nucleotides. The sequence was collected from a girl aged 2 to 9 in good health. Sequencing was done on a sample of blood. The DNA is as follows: TGCAGCGTTGAAAAGGGGACCGACAGGGATGGCCCTCTTCGCTTATATTACAATGAGCAGTTCTTC. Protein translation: CSVEKGTDRDGPLRLYYNEQFF.